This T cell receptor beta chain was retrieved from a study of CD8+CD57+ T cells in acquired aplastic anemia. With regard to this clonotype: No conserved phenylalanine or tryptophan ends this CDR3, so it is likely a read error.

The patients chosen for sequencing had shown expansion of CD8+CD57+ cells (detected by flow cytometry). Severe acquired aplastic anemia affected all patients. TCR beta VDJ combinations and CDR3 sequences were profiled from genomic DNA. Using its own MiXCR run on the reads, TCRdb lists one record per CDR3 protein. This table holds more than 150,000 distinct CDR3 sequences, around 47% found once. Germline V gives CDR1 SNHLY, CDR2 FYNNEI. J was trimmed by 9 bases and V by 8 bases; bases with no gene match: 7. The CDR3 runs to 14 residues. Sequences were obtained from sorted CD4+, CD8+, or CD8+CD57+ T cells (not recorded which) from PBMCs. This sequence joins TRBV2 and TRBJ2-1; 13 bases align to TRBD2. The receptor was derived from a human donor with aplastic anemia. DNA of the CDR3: TGTGCCAGCCAACCGGGACTAGCGGGAAGTGAGCAGTTCCTC. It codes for CASQPGLAGSEQFL.